A selection of T cell receptor beta chains follows, all from one sample in a study of blood T cell repertoires in COVID-19. The protocol was immunoSEQ multiplex PCR, while the TCRdb copy is restricted to in-frame clones and leaves out a portion. The table has 130,000 or so clones, roughly 80% seen once. The sequencing input was PBMCs or T cells enriched from blood (not recorded which). These receptors were taken from a man between 50 and 59 years old who had recovered from COVID-19. Each CDR3 is given with its conserved first and last residue. Fields, in order: V gene, D gene, J gene, clone size, CDR3 protein, CDR3 DNA. D genes are given only for firm matches. Where a row states a size, it is once, few, many or the class of an expanded clone; other rows omit it.

v_gene: TRBV27
d_gene: NA
j_gene: TRBJ1-4
abundance: NA
CDR3aa: CASRTPLGKLFF
CDR3nt: TGTGCCAGCAGAACGCCGCTCGGGAAACTGTTTTTT

v_gene: TRBV7-2
d_gene: TRBD1
j_gene: TRBJ1-4
abundance: NA
CDR3aa: CASSLDRGRNEKLFF
CDR3nt: TGTGCCAGCAGCTTAGACAGGGGGCGAAATGAAAAACTGTTTTTT

v_gene: TRBV4-1
d_gene: NA
j_gene: TRBJ1-1
abundance: NA
CDR3aa: CASSQQDSGLLNTEAFF
CDR3nt: TGCGCCAGCAGCCAACAGGACAGCGGACTCTTGAACACTGAAGCTTTCTTT

v_gene: TRBV6-2/TRBV6-3
d_gene: NA
j_gene: TRBJ1-5
abundance: once
CDR3aa: CASSSLLKFSNQPQHF
CDR3nt: TGTGCCAGCAGTTCACTCCTTAAGTTTAGCAATCAGCCCCAGCATTTT

v_gene: TRBV28
d_gene: TRBD2
j_gene: TRBJ2-1
abundance: NA
CDR3aa: CASSSGLAGENEQFF
CDR3nt: TGTGCCAGCAGTTCGGGACTAGCGGGGGAGAATGAGCAGTTCTTC

v_gene: TRBV30
d_gene: TRBD1
j_gene: TRBJ1-4
abundance: few
CDR3aa: CASTDRGDEKLFF
CDR3nt: TGTGCCTCCACCGACAGGGGAGATGAAAAACTGTTTTTT

v_gene: TRBV21-1
d_gene: NA
j_gene: TRBJ2-3
abundance: NA
CDR3aa: CASSKGGHGPDTQYF
CDR3nt: TGTGCCAGCAGCAAAGGGGGCCATGGCCCAGATACGCAGTATTTT

v_gene: TRBV10-3
d_gene: TRBD2
j_gene: TRBJ2-7
abundance: NA
CDR3aa: CAIREGLATYEQYF
CDR3nt: TGTGCCATCAGGGAAGGACTAGCGACCTACGAGCAGTACTTC

v_gene: TRBV29-1
d_gene: NA
j_gene: TRBJ2-5
abundance: NA
CDR3aa: CSVGGSNQETQYF
CDR3nt: TGCAGCGTCGGAGGCAGTAACCAAGAGACCCAGTACTTC

v_gene: TRBV4-2
d_gene: TRBD2
j_gene: TRBJ2-1
abundance: NA
CDR3aa: CASGRLAGDVEQFF
CDR3nt: TGTGCCAGCGGGCGACTAGCGGGGGACGTCGAGCAGTTCTTC

v_gene: TRBV3-1/TRBV3-2
d_gene: TRBD1
j_gene: TRBJ1-1
abundance: NA
CDR3aa: CASSPDRERAEAFF
CDR3nt: TGTGCCAGCAGCCCGGACAGGGAACGGGCTGAAGCTTTCTTT

v_gene: TRBV5-5
d_gene: TRBD1
j_gene: TRBJ1-3
abundance: NA
CDR3aa: CASSPDRVGNTIYF
CDR3nt: TGTGCCAGCAGCCCTGACAGGGTTGGAAACACCATATATTTT

v_gene: TRBV18
d_gene: NA
j_gene: TRBJ1-1
abundance: few
CDR3aa: CASSPRGDTEAFF
CDR3nt: TGTGCCAGCTCACCACGGGGAGACACTGAAGCTTTCTTT

v_gene: TRBV3-1/TRBV3-2
d_gene: TRBD2
j_gene: TRBJ2-3
abundance: NA
CDR3aa: CASSRLAGTDTQYF
CDR3nt: TGTGCCAGCAGCCGGCTAGCGGGAACAGATACGCAGTATTTT

v_gene: TRBV7-8
d_gene: NA
j_gene: TRBJ2-7
abundance: few
CDR3aa: CASSLVGYREQYF
CDR3nt: TGTGCCAGCAGCTTAGTCGGGTATCGCGAGCAGTACTTC

v_gene: TRBV4-3
d_gene: TRBD1
j_gene: TRBJ2-5
abundance: NA
CDR3aa: CASSQDAGGGETQYF
CDR3nt: TGCGCCAGCAGCCAAGACGCAGGGGGTGGGGAGACCCAGTACTTC

v_gene: TRBV2
d_gene: TRBD2
j_gene: TRBJ2-1
abundance: NA
CDR3aa: CASSSGGPYNEQFF
CDR3nt: TGTGCCAGCAGTTCGGGGGGGCCTTACAATGAGCAGTTCTTC

v_gene: TRBV27
d_gene: TRBD1
j_gene: TRBJ2-7
abundance: NA
CDR3aa: CASNRMVGTDEQYF
CDR3nt: TGTGCCAGCAATCGTATGGTGGGGACAGACGAGCAGTACTTC

v_gene: TRBV30
d_gene: NA
j_gene: TRBJ1-2
abundance: NA
CDR3aa: CAWTPAGYGYTF
CDR3nt: TGTGCCTGGACCCCTGCGGGCTATGGCTACACCTTC

v_gene: TRBV3-1/TRBV3-2
d_gene: TRBD1
j_gene: TRBJ2-7
abundance: NA
CDR3aa: CATPNRDSSYEQYF
CDR3nt: TGTGCCACTCCAAACCGGGACAGCTCCTACGAGCAGTACTTC

v_gene: TRBV28
d_gene: NA
j_gene: TRBJ1-4
abundance: NA
CDR3aa: CASSSGGTNEKLFF
CDR3nt: TGTGCCAGCAGTTCAGGTGGAACTAATGAAAAACTGTTTTTT

v_gene: TRBV12-3/TRBV12-4
d_gene: TRBD2
j_gene: TRBJ2-5
abundance: NA
CDR3aa: CASSPSGGETQYF
CDR3nt: TGTGCCAGCAGCCCTAGCGGGGGGGAGACCCAGTACTTC

v_gene: TRBV7-9
d_gene: NA
j_gene: TRBJ2-5
abundance: NA
CDR3aa: CASSRLQGSQETQYF
CDR3nt: TGTGCCAGCAGCCGATTACAGGGTTCCCAAGAGACCCAGTACTTC

v_gene: TRBV5-4
d_gene: NA
j_gene: TRBJ2-7
abundance: NA
CDR3aa: CASRNKIQGGQYF
CDR3nt: TGTGCCAGCAGAAATAAAATCCAGGGCGGGCAGTACTTC

v_gene: TRBV7-9
d_gene: TRBD2
j_gene: TRBJ2-1
abundance: medium-sized
CDR3aa: CASSSDSSGVGWDEQFF
CDR3nt: TGTGCCAGCAGCTCCGATTCTAGCGGGGTAGGGTGGGATGAGCAGTTCTTC

v_gene: TRBV5-1
d_gene: TRBD1
j_gene: TRBJ2-3
abundance: once
CDR3aa: CASSLSGTGGSLDTQYF
CDR3nt: TGCGCCAGCAGCTTGAGCGGGACAGGGGGCTCCCTCGATACGCAGTATTTT

v_gene: TRBV27
d_gene: TRBD1
j_gene: TRBJ1-2
abundance: NA
CDR3aa: CASSLNRGTRDGYTF
CDR3nt: TGTGCCAGCAGTTTAAACAGGGGCACAAGGGACGGCTACACCTTC

v_gene: TRBV18
d_gene: NA
j_gene: TRBJ1-1
abundance: NA
CDR3aa: CASSPVASENTEAFF
CDR3nt: TGTGCCAGCTCACCGGTCGCCAGCGAGAACACTGAAGCTTTCTTT

v_gene: TRBV7-9
d_gene: NA
j_gene: TRBJ2-1
abundance: NA
CDR3aa: CASSLAGRDNEQFF
CDR3nt: TGTGCCAGCAGCTTGGCGGGCCGGGACAATGAGCAGTTCTTC

v_gene: TRBV2
d_gene: TRBD2
j_gene: TRBJ2-5
abundance: NA
CDR3aa: CASSGTSMETQYF
CDR3nt: TGTGCCAGCAGTGGGACTAGTATGGAGACCCAGTACTTC

v_gene: TRBV6-2/TRBV6-3
d_gene: TRBD1
j_gene: TRBJ1-1
abundance: NA
CDR3aa: CASSGGQGFFPFF
CDR3nt: TGTGCCAGCAGTGGGGGACAGGGTTTCTTTCCTTTCTTT

v_gene: TRBV3-1/TRBV3-2
d_gene: NA
j_gene: TRBJ2-5
abundance: NA
CDR3aa: CASTPQGGAETQYF
CDR3nt: TGTGCCAGCACCCCGCAGGGGGGCGCGGAGACCCAGTACTTC

v_gene: TRBV10-3
d_gene: TRBD2
j_gene: TRBJ2-5
abundance: medium-sized
CDR3aa: CAISPGLADQETQYF
CDR3nt: TGTGCCATCAGCCCGGGACTAGCGGACCAAGAGACCCAGTACTTC

v_gene: TRBV7-3
d_gene: NA
j_gene: TRBJ1-2
abundance: once
CDR3aa: CASREREGANYGYTF
CDR3nt: TGTGCCAGCAGGGAGAGGGAGGGGGCTAACTATGGCTACACCTTC

v_gene: TRBV10-1
d_gene: TRBD2
j_gene: TRBJ2-3
abundance: NA
CDR3aa: CASSEILAGTQYF
CDR3nt: TGCGCCAGCAGTGAGATTTTAGCGGGAACGCAGTATTTT

v_gene: TRBV5-8
d_gene: TRBD1
j_gene: TRBJ1-4
abundance: NA
CDR3aa: CASSFFTGGTNEKLFF
CDR3nt: TGTGCCAGCAGCTTTTTTACAGGGGGCACTAATGAAAAACTGTTTTTT

v_gene: TRBV5-5
d_gene: TRBD1
j_gene: TRBJ1-1
abundance: NA
CDR3aa: CASRSDRVNTEAFF
CDR3nt: TGTGCCAGCAGATCCGACAGGGTCAACACTGAAGCTTTCTTT

v_gene: TRBV5-5
d_gene: NA
j_gene: TRBJ2-6
abundance: NA
CDR3aa: CASSLEPGANVLTF
CDR3nt: TGTGCCAGCAGCTTGGAGCCTGGGGCCAACGTCCTGACTTTC

v_gene: TRBV28
d_gene: NA
j_gene: TRBJ1-1
abundance: NA
CDR3aa: CASRPSVNTEAFF
CDR3nt: TGTGCCAGCAGGCCATCAGTGAACACTGAAGCTTTCTTT

v_gene: TRBV5-1
d_gene: NA
j_gene: TRBJ1-6
abundance: NA
CDR3aa: CASSLARRVRNSPLHF
CDR3nt: TGCGCCAGCAGCTTGGCCCGGCGGGTGAGGAATTCACCCCTCCACTTT

v_gene: TRBV4-3
d_gene: NA
j_gene: TRBJ2-2
abundance: NA
CDR3aa: CASSQASGELFF
CDR3nt: TGCGCCAGCAGCCAAGCGTCCGGGGAGCTGTTTTTT

v_gene: TRBV19
d_gene: TRBD1
j_gene: TRBJ1-1
abundance: NA
CDR3aa: CASRGTGRNTEAFF
CDR3nt: TGTGCCAGTAGGGGGACAGGGCGGAACACTGAAGCTTTCTTT

v_gene: TRBV2
d_gene: NA
j_gene: TRBJ2-2
abundance: NA
CDR3aa: CASNLVPGTGELFF
CDR3nt: TGTGCCAGCAATCTTGTCCCGGGCACCGGGGAGCTGTTTTTT

v_gene: TRBV12-5
d_gene: NA
j_gene: TRBJ2-3
abundance: once
CDR3aa: CASGLSGGSTDTQYF
CDR3nt: TGTGCTAGTGGTTTGAGTGGCGGAAGCACAGATACGCAGTATTTT

v_gene: TRBV19
d_gene: TRBD2
j_gene: TRBJ2-7
abundance: once
CDR3aa: CASSIVAGASLPYEQYF
CDR3nt: TGTGCCAGTAGTATTGTAGCGGGGGCCTCGCTACCCTACGAGCAGTACTTC

v_gene: TRBV5-5
d_gene: TRBD1
j_gene: TRBJ1-2
abundance: NA
CDR3aa: CASSLDRGYGYTF
CDR3nt: TGTGCCAGCAGCTTGGACAGGGGGTATGGCTACACCTTC

v_gene: TRBV27
d_gene: NA
j_gene: TRBJ1-2
abundance: NA
CDR3aa: CASSPTQGNYGYTF
CDR3nt: TGTGCCAGCAGTCCCACACAGGGTAACTATGGCTACACCTTC

v_gene: TRBV2
d_gene: TRBD2
j_gene: TRBJ2-2
abundance: NA
CDR3aa: CASIRGANTGELFF
CDR3nt: TGTGCCAGCATTCGGGGGGCGAACACCGGGGAGCTGTTTTTT

v_gene: TRBV7-6
d_gene: TRBD1
j_gene: TRBJ2-7
abundance: NA
CDR3aa: CASSLAGQDEQYF
CDR3nt: TGTGCCAGCAGCTTAGCAGGACAGGACGAGCAGTACTTC

v_gene: TRBV18
d_gene: TRBD1
j_gene: TRBJ1-3
abundance: NA
CDR3aa: CASSPGQGGSGNTIYF
CDR3nt: TGTGCCAGCTCACCGGGACAGGGCGGATCTGGAAACACCATATATTTT

v_gene: TRBV5-1
d_gene: NA
j_gene: TRBJ2-5
abundance: once
CDR3aa: CASSSRGQETQYF
CDR3nt: TGCGCCAGCAGCTCAAGGGGTCAAGAGACCCAGTACTTC

v_gene: TRBV7-3
d_gene: TRBD2
j_gene: TRBJ2-1
abundance: NA
CDR3aa: CASSRQSSGGNEQFF
CDR3nt: TGTGCCAGCAGCCGACAATCATCCGGGGGGAATGAGCAGTTCTTC

v_gene: TRBV10-3
d_gene: TRBD1
j_gene: TRBJ1-4
abundance: NA
CDR3aa: CAISGQGFDEKLFF
CDR3nt: TGTGCCATCAGCGGACAGGGTTTTGATGAAAAACTGTTTTTT

v_gene: TRBV6-5
d_gene: TRBD1
j_gene: TRBJ2-7
abundance: NA
CDR3aa: CASSTGAYEQYF
CDR3nt: TGTGCCAGCAGTACAGGGGCCTACGAGCAGTACTTC

v_gene: TRBV15
d_gene: TRBD1
j_gene: TRBJ1-2
abundance: once
CDR3aa: CATSRGQGVRYGYTF
CDR3nt: TGTGCCACCAGCAGAGGACAGGGGGTTCGGTATGGCTACACCTTC

v_gene: TRBV7-2
d_gene: TRBD1
j_gene: TRBJ1-2
abundance: NA
CDR3aa: CASSSRQGAGYTF
CDR3nt: TGTGCCAGCAGCTCAAGACAGGGGGCTGGCTACACCTTC

v_gene: TRBV4-1
d_gene: NA
j_gene: TRBJ2-3
abundance: NA
CDR3aa: CASTQGEDWRGRGDTQYF
CDR3nt: TGCGCCAGCACCCAAGGAGAGGACTGGAGGGGTCGCGGAGATACGCAGTATTTT